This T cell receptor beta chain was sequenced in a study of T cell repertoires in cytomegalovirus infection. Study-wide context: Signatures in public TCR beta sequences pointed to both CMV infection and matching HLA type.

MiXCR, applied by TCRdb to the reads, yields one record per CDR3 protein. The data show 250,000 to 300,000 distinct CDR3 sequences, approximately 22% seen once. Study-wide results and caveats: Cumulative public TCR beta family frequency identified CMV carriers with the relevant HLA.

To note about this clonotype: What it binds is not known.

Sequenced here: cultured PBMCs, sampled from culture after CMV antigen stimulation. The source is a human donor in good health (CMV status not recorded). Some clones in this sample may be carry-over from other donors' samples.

In DNA form, the CDR3 reads TGTGCCAGCAGCCCGGACGGTAATTCACCCCTCCACTTT. It yields the protein CASSPDGNSPLHF. The chain links TRBV7-9 to TRBJ1-6; D gene uncertain. Germline CDR1 is SEHNR and CDR2 is FQNEAQ (reference sequence). Trimming took off 5 bases at V and 6 bases at J, with 8 bases between the two ends. The CDR3 has 13 residues.